A single sample is the source of the 24 T cell receptor beta chains below, sequenced in a study of T cell changes during pregnancy in multiple sclerosis (dated by TCRdb to about 2019). The library was produced with the immunoSEQ multiplex PCR assay. TCRdb re-hosts the immuneACCESS table, in-frame sequences only. Its copies lack some clones; in the studies checked, an unresolved V gene accounts for under half of them, and the cause for the rest is not known. This sample has 25,000 to 35,000 clones in its table, and 70% to 90% of those were observed once. 6.9% of the sample comes from the top ten. This material consisted of CD8+ T cells from peripheral blood mononuclear cells, taken in the second trimester of pregnancy. These receptors originate from a female donor with multiple sclerosis, enrolled in a pregnancy study.

This chain connects TRBV2 to TRBJ1-1; TRBD1 aligns across 9 bases. The CDR3 sequence is 16 residues long. Germline V gene sequence: CDR1 SNHLY, CDR2 FYNNEI. V trimming: 5 bases; J trimming: 2 bases; junction bases outside the gene matches: 9. DNA of the CDR3: TGTGCCAGCAGTTTTACAGGGGGCGAGTTCAACACTGAAGCTTTCTTT. Its translation is CASSFTGGEFNTEAFF.

The chain combines TRBV7-6 with TRBJ2-1; possibly TRBD1 for D (5 bases). The CDR3 is 16 amino acids. The germline V gene has CDR1 SGHVS and CDR2 FNYEAQ. V was cut by 5 bases and J by 12 bases, with 26 bases left in between. Here the CDR3 reads CASSINPNTTGFGQFF. In nucleotides, the CDR3 is TGTGCCAGCAGCATCAACCCGAACACCACAGGTTTCGGGCAGTTCTTC. Supplemented by reference TRBV7-6 and TRBJ2-1, the full variable domain reads GAGVSQSPRYKVTKRGQDVALRCDPISGHVSLYWYRQALGQGPEFLTYFNYEAQQDKSGLPNDRFSAERPEGSISTLTIQRTEQRDSAMYRCASSINPNTTGFGQFFGPGTRLTVL.

The V call is TRBV5-1, the J call TRBJ1-1; possible D gene TRBD1, 6 bases. This CDR3 spans 14 amino acids. In germline, CDR1 is SGHRS, CDR2 YFSETQ. The germline V and J ends were trimmed by 6 bases and 0 bases, with 12 bases remaining between them. The CDR3 DNA sequence: TGCGCCAGCAAATTTGGGACATTGAACACTGAAGCTTTCTTT. It translates to CASKFGTLNTEAFF. Combining the CDR3 with reference TRBV5-1 and TRBJ1-1 gives the whole variable domain KAGVTQTPRYLIKTRGQQVTLSCSPISGHRSVSWYQQTPGQGLQFLFEYFSETQRNKGNFPGRFSGRQFSNSRSEMNVSTLELGDSALYLCASKFGTLNTEAFFGQGTRLTVV.

The rearrangement joins TRBV5-1 to TRBJ1-1; D gene unclear. The V gene's germline CDR1 is SGHRS and CDR2 YFSETQ. The CDR3 sequence is 12 residues long. V lost 0 bases and J 5 bases, leaving 5 bases between the germline ends. CDR3 protein: CASSLDGTEAFF. Here the CDR3 DNA reads TGCGCCAGCAGCTTGGACGGGACTGAAGCTTTCTTT.

The chain carries TRBV5-6 and TRBJ2-5; TRBD2 might be the D (5 bases). The length of the CDR3 is 13 residues. Germline assignment: CDR1 SGHDT and CDR2 YYEEEE. Trimming left V 0 bases short and J 4 bases short, with 7 bases between. The CDR3 spells CASSLAGLETQYF. In DNA, the CDR3 is TGTGCCAGCAGCTTGGCGGGGTTAGAGACCCAGTACTTC.

This chain uses TRBV11-2 with TRBJ2-7; 11 positions agree with TRBD2. Germline V gene lookup returns CDR1 SGHAT and CDR2 FQNNGV. The ends lost 4 bases at V and 1 base at J; junction bases unmatched: 3. The length of the CDR3 is 15 residues. The CDR3 coding sequence is TGTGCCAGCAGCTACACTAGCGGGGGATCCTACGAGCAGTACTTC. It specifies CASSYTSGGSYEQYF.

The chain combines TRBV2 with TRBJ2-2; D is ambiguous. Germline CDR1 and CDR2: SNHLY and FYNNEI. The CDR3 is made up of 13 amino acids. V lost 4 bases and J 7 bases, leaving 10 bases between the germline ends. The CDR3 is CASSGVEVGELFF. The CDR3 nucleotides are TGTGCCAGCAGTGGGGTAGAGGTCGGGGAGCTGTTTTTT.

The rearrangement joins TRBV6-6 to TRBJ2-7, with 11 nucleotides matching TRBD1. Unmatched junction bases numbered 8, after V lost 8 bases and J lost 5 bases. The V gene's germline CDR1 is MNHNY and CDR2 SVGAGI (reference sequence). The CDR3 runs to 14 residues. The CDR3 nucleotides read TGTGCCAGCGGGAGGACAGGGGGCGCGAACGAGCAGTACTTC. This gives the protein CASGRTGGANEQYF.

This sequence joins TRBV7-2 and TRBJ2-5; 14 bases are a match to TRBD2. The CDR3 runs 19 residues. Germline CDR1 is SGHTA and CDR2 is FQGNSA. V was pared by 4 bases and J by 4 bases, with 14 bases of the junction left unmatched. The CDR3 protein is CASSSGLAGGYGSGETQYF. CDR3 in DNA: TGTGCCAGCAGCTCTGGACTAGCGGGAGGTTATGGGTCGGGAGAGACCCAGTACTTC.

The chain carries TRBV7-8 and TRBJ2-1; 7 bases match TRBD2. The CDR3 sequence is 13 residues long. Per germline, CDR1 SGHVS and CDR2 FQNEAQ. V lost 5 bases to trimming and J lost 7 bases; unmatched junction nucleotides: 5. The CDR3 protein is CASSQAGRNEQFF. The CDR3 DNA reads as TGTGCCAGCAGCCAAGCCGGGAGGAATGAGCAGTTCTTC.

The chain combines TRBV27 with TRBJ2-7, with 7 positions matching TRBD1. The CDR3 has 16 amino acids. The germline gives CDR1 MNHEY, CDR2 SMNVEV (reference sequence). Trimming removed 2 bases from V and 0 bases from J; junction bases left unmatched: 7. The CDR3 is CASSLTTGVGSYEQYF. The CDR3 DNA is TGTGCCAGCAGTTTAACCACAGGGGTGGGCTCCTACGAGCAGTACTTC.

V is TRBV7-6 and J is TRBJ2-3; 7 positions agree with TRBD2. Germline values: CDR1 SGHVS, CDR2 FNYEAQ. This CDR3 comprises 15 residues. V dropped 2 bases and J dropped 7; count of bases not matched to a gene: 9. The CDR3 loop is CASSLWGGEDNTQYF. Here the CDR3 DNA reads TGTGCCAGCAGCTTATGGGGAGGGGAAGATAATACGCAGTATTTT.

The chain uses TRBV7-9 and TRBJ2-2; 9 positions agree with TRBD2. The germline gives CDR1 SEHNR, CDR2 FQNEAQ (reference sequence). This CDR3 region has 17 residues. The junction had 13 bases not matched to a gene; V was cut back by 5 bases and J by 6 bases. CDR3: CASSQPQGGGASGELFF. CDR3 in DNA: TGTGCCAGCAGCCAGCCCCAGGGCGGGGGGGCCTCCGGGGAGCTGTTTTTT.

In DNA form, the CDR3 reads TGTGCCAGCAGCTACGACAGGACTTACGAGCAGTACTTC. It is translated as CASSYDRTYEQYF. The chain carries TRBV5-4 and TRBJ2-7; D perhaps matches TRBD1 (6 bases). The CDR3 contains 13 residues. Trimming shortened V by 3 bases and J by 4 bases, and 11 bases separated the two germline ends. Germline lookup yields CDR1 SGHNT and CDR2 YYREEE (reference sequence).

The V gene is TRBV6-4, the J gene TRBJ2-6; weak D call: TRBD1 (7 bases). The germline V and J ends were trimmed by 6 bases and 3 bases, with 12 bases remaining between them. CDR3 length: 15 amino acids. CDR1 and CDR2 from the germline V gene are MRHNA and SNTAGT. The CDR3 region has the DNA TGTGCCAGCAGCCAGGGGGGAGATGGGGCCAACGTCCTGACTTTC. Its protein is CASSQGGDGANVLTF.

The chain has TRBV6-1 and TRBJ2-7; 7 nucleotides line up with TRBD1. Trimming cost V 4 bases and J 2 bases; bases outside gene matches: 5. Germline V gene lookup returns CDR1 MNHNS and CDR2 SASEGT. The CDR3 loop spans 14 amino acids. The CDR3 region is CASSGLGQTYEQYF. The CDR3 coding sequence is TGTGCCAGCAGTGGACTGGGACAGACCTACGAGCAGTACTTC.

V usage is TRBV11-2 and J usage is TRBJ2-7, with TRBD2 matching 8 bases. Germline CDR1 and CDR2: SGHAT and FQNNGV. V shed 1 base and J 6 bases; nucleotides not matched to a gene: 5. This CDR3 is 14 amino acids long. Written as DNA, the CDR3 is TGTGCCAGCAGCTTAGCGGGGGGGTCCGCCGAGCAGTACTTC. Its protein product is CASSLAGGSAEQYF.

This clone was found once. The chain employs TRBV6-5 and TRBJ2-2; TRBD2 might be the D (7 bases). Trimming stripped 2 bases from V and 5 bases from J, with 15 bases between. The CDR3 consists of 16 residues. In germline, CDR1 is MNHEY, CDR2 SVGAGI. In DNA form, the CDR3 reads TGTGCCAGCAGTTACCTTGGGGGGGCATTTACCGGGGAGCTGTTTTTT. Its protein is CASSYLGGAFTGELFF.

The chain uses TRBV5-6 and TRBJ2-1; tentative D call: TRBD1 (5 bases). V was pared by 2 bases and J by 2 bases, with 14 bases between. The CDR3 contains 16 residues. CDR1 is SGHDT, CDR2 YYEEEE, per germline. CDR3 coding DNA: TGTGCCAGCAGCTTAGTCAGGGCGGTAACCTACAATGAGCAGTTCTTC. It codes for CASSLVRAVTYNEQFF.

This chain uses TRBV28 with TRBJ2-3; 10 bases map to TRBD2. Per germline, CDR1 MDHEN and CDR2 SYDVKM. J lost 0 bases, V lost 5 bases, and 8 bases had no gene match. This CDR3 is built from 17 residues. The CDR3 DNA follows: TGTGCCAGCAGTCTCGGGACTAGCGAAACTAGCACAGATACGCAGTATTTT. This translates into CASSLGTSETSTDTQYF. Together with reference TRBV28 and TRBJ2-3, the CDR3 gives the full variable domain: DVKVTQSSRYLVKRTGEKVFLECVQDMDHENMFWYRQDPGLGLRLIYFSYDVKMKEKGDIPEGYSVSREKKERFSLILESASTNQTSMYLCASSLGTSETSTDTQYFGPGTRLTVL.

The J gene is TRBJ2-5, the V gene TRBV5-1; the D is unclear. V was pared by 7 bases and J by 5 bases, with 9 bases between. The CDR3 loop spans 11 amino acids. CDR1 and CDR2 (germline): SGHRS, YFSETQ. The CDR3 spells CASWFGETQYF. The CDR3 DNA follows: TGCGCCAGCTGGTTCGGGGAGACCCAGTACTTC.

In its sample, this clone was seen once. This chain uses TRBV7-9 with TRBJ1-2, with D uncertain. The CDR3 consists of 18 residues. CDR1 and CDR2 from the germline V gene are SEHNR and FQNEAQ (reference sequence). The V and J ends lost 5 bases and 0 bases respectively, with 22 bases between them. CDR3 loop: CASSAAPTSSLSNYGYTF. The CDR3 DNA sequence: TGTGCCAGCAGCGCCGCCCCTACCTCGAGTCTATCTAACTATGGCTACACCTTC.

V usage is TRBV11-3 and J usage is TRBJ2-1; maybe TRBD1 (6 bases). CDR1 is SGHNT, CDR2 YENEEA, per germline. Trimming took 3 bases from V and 5 from J, leaving 14 bases between them. The CDR3 covers 15 residues. This CDR3 reads CASSFGLGHNNEQFF. CDR3 sequence (DNA): TGTGCCAGCAGCTTTGGGCTGGGACACAACAATGAGCAGTTCTTC.

The V and J genes are TRBV28 and TRBJ1-1; D is undetermined. Trimming removed 5 bases from V and 7 bases from J, with 20 bases in between. The CDR3 is made up of 15 amino acids. The germline gives CDR1 MDHEN, CDR2 SYDVKM. CDR3 sequence (DNA): TGTGCCAGCAGTCCCCTTGGGCAGGATTCTATTGAAGCTTTCTTT. Translating it yields CASSPLGQDSIEAFF. Supplemented by reference TRBV28 and TRBJ1-1, the full variable domain reads DVKVTQSSRYLVKRTGEKVFLECVQDMDHENMFWYRQDPGLGLRLIYFSYDVKMKEKGDIPEGYSVSREKKERFSLILESASTNQTSMYLCASSPLGQDSIEAFFGQGTRLTVV.